Listed here is a single T cell receptor (beta chain). This clonotype was recorded many times. Its antigen is still unknown. No clone much larger than this one lies a single base away; base qualities are absent. The axillary draining lymph nodes of breast cancer patients were the source of the lymph node samples. This entry is derived from a study of breast tumors, draining lymph nodes, adjacent tissues listed by TCRdb under 2016. About the investigation overall: In breast cancer patients, the study compared the TCR beta repertoires of tumor, adjacent nontumor tissue and axillary lymph nodes. The study aimed to assess the relationships and possible T-cell exchange between tumor, surrounding tissue and draining lymph node repertoires in human breast cancer.

V is shortened by 6 bases, J by 5 bases, and the region joining them spans 6 bases. The CDR3 starts with the cysteine, ends with the phenylalanine, and has 11 residues. Only CDR3 DNA is held: 33 bases, read in frame from base 1. CDR1 and CDR2, per the germline V gene (reference sequence), are MNHEY and SMNVEV. Points the paper makes about the study in general: Tumors showed preferential V and J gene usage, and their T-cell repertoire diversity fell below that of lymph nodes yet above that of nontumor tissue. A scenario in which most tumor T cells derive from the lymph node and then expand within tumor tissue was judged to be consistent with the data. In luminal-like breast cancer, tumor and nontumor tissue repertoires resembled each other significantly more than in basal-like breast cancer. The conclusion that tumor T cells originate in lymph nodes was presented as consistent with a hypothesis rather than as directly demonstrated.

Instrument on record: Illumina HiSeq 2000. TCR beta chain libraries were generated by multiplex PCR amplification. The amplified TCR beta chain products were analyzed by high-throughput sequencing. TCRdb passed the public sequencing reads through fastp at Q25 and MiXCR, retaining productive beta sequences. Entries that share a CDR3 protein sequence are merged under the most common genes and DNA. The sample table holds about 180,000 distinct CDR3 sequences, of which around 33% were seen once. The ten largest make up more than 3.5% of the sample. The sequenced sample consisted of axillary lymph node tissue. Recombination joined TRBV27 with TRBJ2-3; the D gene is unclear. The sequence derives from a female donor with breast cancer. Some clones in this sample may be carry-over from other donors' samples. This receptor has the CDR3 CASRGGDTQYF. The nucleotide sequence reads TGTGCCAGCAGGGGCGGAGATACGCAGTATTTT.